This T cell receptor (beta chain) was sequenced for a study of neurological immune-mediated disorders. Study-wide findings and caveats: None of the CDR3 amino acid sequences of expanded clones recurred across subjects, suggesting private repertoires in all groups.

This clonotype was counted ten times or more. Its antigen remains unidentified. The CDR3 length is 14 residues. Trimming left V 3 bases short and J 0 bases short, with 9 bases between. The germline V gene encodes CDR1 SGHRS and CDR2 YFSETQ. This sample's time point: longitudinal time-point 2. Where libraries were unsorted, they were derived from 2 million PBMCs stored at -80 degrees C. Synthesis of cDNA was performed by 5'RACE using 10-nucleotide random UMIs. From 15-18 subjects, each sequencing run yielded over 170 million TCR-beta sequences. TCRdb analysed the 5' RACE reads with MiXCR anew, one entry per CDR3 protein. The table shows roughly 45,000 distinct CDR3 sequences, with roughly 14% occurring only once.

This TCR was sampled from a male donor with HTLV-1-associated myelopathy (HAM/TSP). Material: PBMCs. The genes are TRBV5-1 and TRBJ1-1, with D uncertain. Written as DNA, the CDR3 is TGCGCCAGCAGCTCCCAGAGGGTGAACACTGAAGCTTTCTTT. Residues: CASSSQRVNTEAFF.